The present entry profiles one T cell receptor (beta chain) with its context. The source of the sample is a study of control samples from healthy donors and cancer patients. The V and J ends lost 8 bases and 8 bases respectively, with 18 bases between them. The CDR3 loop spans 13 amino acids. Germline V gives CDR1 MNHEY, CDR2 SMNVEV (reference sequence). Measured with immunoSEQ multiplex PCR; TCRdb has only the in-frame clones, and not every one. The data hold 150,000 to 160,000 clones, with just under 95% observed a single time. Sequencing used blood. This sequence joins TRBV27 and TRBJ1-2, with D possibly being TRBD1 (6 bases). The sequence was collected from a man between 35 and 55 years old in good health. CDR3 in DNA: TGTGCCAGCCGCGGGACACTCGACGGAGGCTACACCTTC. Translation: CASRGTLDGGYTF.